This T cell receptor beta chain was identified in a study of blood T cell repertoires in COVID-19. Across the study: The analysed material was cDNA or gDNA that came from T cells, B-cell-depleted T cells, or PBMCs.

Sequencing was performed with immunoSEQ multiplex PCR; in TCRdb, only in-frame clones are kept and a portion is missing. The sample contains a few hundred thousand clones, roughly 85% of which appear only once. CDR3 length: 15 residues. With V trimmed by 0 bases and J by 3 bases, 4 bases remained unmatched. Germline loops: CDR1 SGHTA, CDR2 FQGNSA. The TCR sequence derives from a woman aged 18-30 years who had recovered from COVID-19. The chain couples TRBV7-2 to TRBJ2-5; the match to TRBD2 covers 7 bases. The specimen was peripheral blood. CDR3 amino acids: CASSLAGTNKETQYF. The CDR3 DNA reads TGTGCCAGCAGCTTAGCCGGGACTAATAAAGAGACCCAGTACTTC.